The 31 T cell receptor beta chains given below trace back to one sample, sequenced in a study of tumor and adjacent non-tumor tissue in lung cancer (dated by TCRdb to 2016 to 2018). RNA was isolated from bulk, unsorted tissue, and RNA quality was assessed with a NanoDrop ND-1000 and an Agilent 2100. Library construction relied on multiplex PCR. Sequencing was carried out with an Illumina HiSeq 2500. TCRbeta libraries were built by three rounds of nested PCR using primers (Table S4), following protocols modified from ARM-PCR. Using fastp at Q25 and MiXCR, TCRdb reprocessed the public reads and kept productive beta chains. Each entry is one CDR3 protein sequence, shown with its most common DNA and genes. For this sample the table gives about 200,000 distinct CDR3 sequences, of which over 55% were detected only once. The top ten constitute under 30% of the sample. The sequenced sample consisted of lung tumor tissue. The receptors come from a man in his fifties or sixties with non-small cell lung cancer.

J is TRBJ2-1 and V is TRBV11-2; 7 nucleotides line up with TRBD2. The CDR3 contains 16 residues. Germline CDR1 reads SGHAT; CDR2 reads FQNNGV. CDR3 nucleotides: TGTACCAACAGCGTGGGCGGGGGAGGTTACTACAATGAGCAGTTCTTC. As protein: CTNSVGGGGYYNEQFF.

Note on this clonotype: No conserved phenylalanine or tryptophan ends this CDR3, so it is likely a read error. Because the CDR3's place on the DNA is in doubt, the DNA is left out and the CDR3 is given as listed by TCRdb. The V and J genes are TRBV20-1 and TRBJ2-7; TRBD1, the table's D call, lacks a check against the DNA. Including both end residues, the CDR3 is 15 amino acids long. CDR1 is DFQATT and CDR2 is SNEGSKA in the germline V gene (reference sequence). CDR3 amino acids: CSAKKGAHFPYEQYL.

Note on this clonotype: The conserved final phenylalanine or tryptophan is absent from the CDR3, which likely points to a read error. This rearrangement joins TRBV14 to TRBJ1-2; D remains unclear. The V and J ends lost 0 bases and 3 bases respectively, with 2 bases between them. The germline V gene has CDR1 SGHDN and CDR2 FVKESK. This CDR3 comprises 12 residues. Written as DNA, the CDR3 is TGTGCCAGCAGCCAAGAACACTATGGCTACACCTAC. This encodes CASSQEHYGYTY.

This clonotype showed up just once. The rearrangement joins TRBV28 to TRBJ2-3; maybe TRBD1 (6 bases). Trimming removed 5 bases from V and 2 bases from J, with 14 bases in between. This CDR3 region has 15 residues. Per germline, CDR1 MDHEN and CDR2 SYDVKM. The chain's CDR3 is CASSLLVGATDTQYF. The CDR3 nucleotides are TGTGCCAGCAGTCTACTAGTGGGGGCCACAGATACGCAGTATTTT.

Of note for this clonotype: The germline gene is not matched at one end of the junction; a read error may be the cause. The chain uses TRBV12-3 or TRBV12-4 and TRBJ2-7, with 7 bases aligning to TRBD1. CDR3 size: 14 residues. The CDR3 coding sequence is TGTACCAGCATAGCGACAGGGAGCTCCTACGAGCAGTACTTC. Protein product: CTSIATGSSYEQYF.

This clonotype has just one count. CDR3 loop: CTDRVIGGGTEAFF. Written as DNA, the CDR3 is TGCACTGATAGAGTGATCGGGGGGGGCACTGAAGCTTTCTTT. This chain uses TRBV20-1 with TRBJ1-1, with D tentatively TRBD1 (5 bases). Looked up from germline, CDR1 is DFQATT and CDR2 is SNEGSKA (reference sequence). This CDR3 spans 14 amino acids.

This clonotype was detected only a few times. A read error may produce the germline difference seen at one junction end. The chain links TRBV12-5 to TRBJ2-6, with D perhaps assigned TRBD1 or TRBD2 (6 bases each). This CDR3 is 18 amino acids long. Germline CDR1 reads LGHNT; CDR2 reads FRNRAP. CDR3 in amino acids: CASGFFLGGAGGADVLTF. The CDR3, as DNA: TGTGCTAGTGGTTTCTTCTTGGGGGGCGCAGGTGGGGCCGACGTCCTGACTTTC.

Worth noting for this clonotype: The junction does not match germline at one end; this may be a read error. The chain uses TRBV4-2 and TRBJ1-2, with D maybe TRBD1 (5 bases). The CDR3 length is 14 residues. Germline V gives CDR1 LGHNA, CDR2 YNFKEQ. DNA of the CDR3: TGTGCCAACAGCCAAGAGCAACCGACAGATGGCTACACCTTC. This codes for CANSQEQPTDGYTF.

The rearrangement links TRBV28 to TRBJ2-4; 8 nucleotides line up with TRBD2. The CDR3 has 13 amino acids. J was trimmed by 16 bases and V by 5 bases; bases with no gene match: 13. Germline CDR1 is MDHEN and CDR2 is SYDVKM. CDR3 bases: TGTGCCAGCAGTCGGCCTGGGACTAGAACTCACTACTTC. This sequence encodes CASSRPGTRTHYF.

About this clonotype: A single base separates this from a much larger clone, so it may be a read error. This chain links TRBV4-2 with TRBJ2-3; D gene uncertain. In germline, CDR1 is LGHNA, CDR2 YNFKEQ. There are 13 residues in the CDR3. CDR3 nucleotide sequence: TGTCCCAGCAGCCAAGATCGATTAGATACGCAGTATTTT. This gives the protein CPSSQDRLDTQYF.

A word on this clonotype: A single base separates this from a much larger clone, so it may be a read error. The V and J genes are TRBV20-1 and TRBJ2-1, with TRBD2 matching 9 bases. V trimming: 2 bases; J trimming: 9 bases; junction bases outside the gene matches: 5. Germline lookup yields CDR1 DFQATT and CDR2 SNEGSKA (reference sequence). This CDR3 contains 13 residues. The CDR3 reads CSARLAGRSEQFF. CDR3 DNA sequence: TGCAGTGCTAGACTAGCGGGGAGGAGTGAGCAGTTCTTC.

This clonotype was detected once. A much larger clone lies a single base off, so this may be a read error. The rearrangement links TRBV4-2 to TRBJ2-3; TRBD1 matches 10 bases. The CDR3 has 19 residues. Losses at the gene ends were 5 bases for V and 1 base for J; bases not matched to a gene: 15. Germline V CDR1 and CDR2: LGHNA, YNFKEQ. CDR3 loop: CASSAVGQGGISGTDTQYF. The CDR3 bases are TGTGCCAGCAGCGCAGTTGGACAGGGGGGAATCTCTGGCACAGATACGCAGTATTTT.

Remarks on this clonotype: A much more abundant neighbour one base away suggests this may be a read error. V is TRBV6-5 and J is TRBJ2-7; D unresolved. The germline CDR1 and CDR2 sequences are MNHEY and SVGAGI. This CDR3 is 14 amino acids long. The CDR3 DNA sequence: TGTGCCAGCAGTTACTCTCCCTCGACCGTCGAGCACTACTTC. It yields the protein CASSYSPSTVEHYF.

The J gene is TRBJ1-2, the V gene TRBV7-8; 7 nucleotides match TRBD1. Per the germline V gene, CDR1 is SGHVS and CDR2 is FQNEAQ. After removal of 1 base from V and 4 bases from J, the junction contained 3 bases not matched to a gene. The CDR3 totals 14 residues. The CDR3: CASSLGGQSYGYTF. In DNA form, the CDR3 reads TGTGCCAGCAGCTTAGGGGGACAGTCCTATGGCTACACCTTC.

Turning to this clonotype: The junction departs from germline at one end; a sequencing error may be responsible. The chain combines TRBV6-5 with TRBJ1-5; 8 positions agree with TRBD1. This CDR3 has 15 amino acids. Germline CDR1 and CDR2: MNHEY and SVGAGI. In DNA, the CDR3 is TGTACCAGCAGTTACGACAGGGGAGACAATCAGCCCCAGCATTTT. It translates to CTSSYDRGDNQPQHF.

In the case of this clonotype: Germline and junction disagree at one end, which may indicate a read error. CDR3 in amino acids: CASSEMGRGQPPHF. DNA for the CDR3: TGCGCCAGCAGTGAGATGGGGAGAGGTCAGCCCCCGCATTTT. J is TRBJ1-5 and V is TRBV10-2; no clear D. The CDR3 has 14 residues. Per the germline V gene, CDR1 is WSHSY and CDR2 is SAAADI.

A remark on this clonotype: A much larger clone differs from this one at a single base, so this may be a read error. The chain carries TRBV5-5 and TRBJ1-5; 7 nucleotides match TRBD1. This CDR3 region has 14 residues. The V segment lost 4 bases and the J segment 3 bases; nucleotides outside the gene matches: 4. Looked up from germline, CDR1 is SGHKS and CDR2 is YYEKEE (reference sequence). The CDR3 is CASSPDRDNQPQHF. The CDR3 nucleotides are TGTGCCAGCAGCCCCGACAGGGACAATCAGCCCCAGCATTTT.

Turning to this clonotype: Likely a read error: the CDR3 ends without its conserved phenylalanine or tryptophan. It is unclear where the CDR3 begins or ends on the DNA, so no DNA is shown, and the CDR3 is as TCRdb lists it. The chain is built from TRBV11-2 and TRBJ1-2. The CDR3 extends over 15 residues, inclusive of both ends. Germline CDR1 is SGHAT and CDR2 is FQNNGV. CDR3 loop: CASSLMMGNYYGYTV.

Turning to this clonotype: This may stem from a read error, because a much larger clone lies one nucleotide away. Here the CDR3 reads CTSTGQGALPLHF. In DNA, the CDR3 is TGTACCAGCACGGGACAGGGGGCTTTACCCCTCCACTTT. V usage is TRBV6-2 or TRBV6-3 and J usage is TRBJ1-6; 12 bases map to TRBD1. Looked up from germline, CDR1 is MNHEY and CDR2 is SVGEGT. The length of the CDR3 is 13 residues.

Comments on this clonotype: A read error is possible here, since a much larger clone lies one base away. V gene TRBV29-1 combines with J gene TRBJ2-1; possible D gene TRBD2, 6 bases. In germline, CDR1 is SQVTM, CDR2 ANQGSEA. This CDR3 has 14 amino acids. CDR3 sequence reads: CSVAEGYLYNEHFF. The CDR3 DNA is TGCAGCGTTGCGGAGGGGTACCTATACAATGAGCATTTCTTC.

The genes are TRBV14 and TRBJ1-5; D is unclear. Germline V gives CDR1 SGHDN, CDR2 FVKESK. The CDR3 sequence is 13 residues long. V was trimmed by 0 bases and J by 7 bases, leaving 7 bases between them. CDR3 DNA: TGTGCCAGCAGCCAAGATGTCCGGCAGCCCCAGCATTTT. The encoded protein is CASSQDVRQPQHF.

Concerning this clonotype: This likely comes from a read error, as the CDR3 has no conserved phenylalanine or tryptophan at its end. This chain joins TRBV29-1 and TRBJ2-7; perhaps TRBD1 as D (6 bases). Germline assignment: CDR1 SQVTM and CDR2 ANQGSEA. V lost 5 bases and J lost 5, with 25 bases in between. The CDR3 is made up of 16 amino acids. DNA of the CDR3: TGCAGCGTTCAAACCCGGGCAGGGGATGAAGAAGACGAGCAGTACTTA. Translation gives CSVQTRAGDEEDEQYL.

A note on this clonotype: An end of the junction does not agree with germline; a read error may underlie this. The chain recombines TRBV10-2 with TRBJ1-1; D unclear. Germline lookup yields CDR1 WSHSY and CDR2 SAAADI. The length of the CDR3 is 12 residues. The CDR3, as DNA: TGCGCCAGTAGTGAGCGAGTGACTGGAGCTGTCTTT. Translation gives CASSERVTGAVF.

In the case of this clonotype: Mismatch with germline at one junction end may stem from a read error. V gene TRBV11-3 combines with J gene TRBJ1-1, with D unclear. The germline CDR1 and CDR2 sequences are SGHNT and YENEEA. The CDR3 runs to 13 residues. CDR3 residues: CVSSLMSNSEAFF. CDR3 in DNA: TGTGTTAGCAGCTTAATGTCGAACTCTGAAGCTTTCTTT. The full variable domain, its missing parts supplied by reference TRBV11-3 and TRBJ1-1, is EAGVVQSPRYKIIEKKQPVAFWCNPISGHNTLYWYLQNLGQGPELLIRYENEEAVDDSQLPKDRFSAERLKGVDSTLKIQPAELGDSAVYLCVSSLMSNSEAFFGQGTRLTVV.

Turning to this clonotype: The conserved final phenylalanine or tryptophan is absent from the CDR3, which likely points to a read error. V and J are TRBV11-3 and TRBJ2-3; TRBD1 matches at 7 bases. This CDR3 is built from 17 residues. Trimming at V came to 4 bases and at J to 0 bases, leaving 10 bases not matched to a gene. Germline V gives CDR1 SGHNT, CDR2 YENEEA. The CDR3 region has the DNA TGTGCCAGCAGCTCTTTGACAGGGCTGCAGAGCACAGATACGCAGTATTGT. Amino acids: CASSSLTGLQSTDTQYC.

In DNA, the CDR3 is TGCGCCAGCAGCCAAGGGGCCGGACACGATCAGCCCCAGCATTTT. Translation: CASSQGAGHDQPQHF. The gene calls are TRBV4-3 and TRBJ1-5; the D gene is possibly TRBD1 (5 bases). Between the trimmed V and J ends, which lost 1 base and 5 bases, there was a span of 12 bases. The CDR3 covers 15 residues. CDR1 and CDR2 from the germline V gene are LGHNA and YSLEER.

A note on this clonotype: This may arise from a read error, as a much more abundant clone is one base away. The CDR3 protein is CSAPRGEGGDNEQFF. The CDR3 DNA follows: TGCAGTGCTCCCCGGGGGGAAGGGGGGGACAATGAGCAGTTCTTC. This chain joins TRBV20-1 and TRBJ2-1, with D maybe TRBD2 (7 bases). V shed 5 bases and J shed 5 bases, with 19 bases lying between them. Germline V lookup: CDR1 DFQATT, CDR2 SNEGSKA (reference sequence). CDR3 length: 15 amino acids.

This clonotype occurred many times. This sequence joins TRBV4-1 and TRBJ2-1, with D possibly matching TRBD2 (5 bases). The germline CDR1 and CDR2 sequences are MGHRA and YSYEKL. There are 16 residues in the CDR3. Trimming cost V 0 bases and J 3 bases, with 12 bases left between them. The CDR3 protein is CASSQDVQRNYNEQFF. CDR3 nucleotide sequence: TGCGCCAGCAGCCAAGATGTACAGCGGAACTACAATGAGCAGTTCTTC.

The chain has TRBV20-1 and TRBJ1-2, with 9 bases fitting TRBD1. This CDR3 spans 13 amino acids. Germline trimming cut 6 bases from V and 11 bases from J; bases unmatched to any gene: 13. Germline CDR1 DFQATT, CDR2 SNEGSKA (reference sequence). CDR3 coding DNA: TGCAGTGCCCCGAACAGGGGGCTGGGGGGTTACACCTTC. It translates to CSAPNRGLGGYTF.

About this clonotype itself: The junction departs from the called germline gene at one end, perhaps through a read error. This sequence joins TRBV29-1 and TRBJ1-1; D possibly corresponds to TRBD1 (5 bases). The CDR3 is 13 amino acids. CDR1 is SQVTM and CDR2 is ANQGSEA in the germline V gene. CDR3 residues: CSVAVGPDTVAFF. The CDR3 DNA reads TGCAGCGTAGCAGTAGGGCCGGACACTGTAGCTTTCTTT.

Points on this clonotype: A read error may account for a junction end that differs from germline. The genes are TRBV5-6 and TRBJ1-6; D not resolved. Germline V lookup: CDR1 SGHDT, CDR2 YYEEEE. The CDR3 runs 15 residues. The CDR3 region is CASSEWSAKKSPLHF. The CDR3 nucleotides read TGTGCTAGCAGCGAATGGTCAGCCAAAAAATCACCCCTCCACTTT.